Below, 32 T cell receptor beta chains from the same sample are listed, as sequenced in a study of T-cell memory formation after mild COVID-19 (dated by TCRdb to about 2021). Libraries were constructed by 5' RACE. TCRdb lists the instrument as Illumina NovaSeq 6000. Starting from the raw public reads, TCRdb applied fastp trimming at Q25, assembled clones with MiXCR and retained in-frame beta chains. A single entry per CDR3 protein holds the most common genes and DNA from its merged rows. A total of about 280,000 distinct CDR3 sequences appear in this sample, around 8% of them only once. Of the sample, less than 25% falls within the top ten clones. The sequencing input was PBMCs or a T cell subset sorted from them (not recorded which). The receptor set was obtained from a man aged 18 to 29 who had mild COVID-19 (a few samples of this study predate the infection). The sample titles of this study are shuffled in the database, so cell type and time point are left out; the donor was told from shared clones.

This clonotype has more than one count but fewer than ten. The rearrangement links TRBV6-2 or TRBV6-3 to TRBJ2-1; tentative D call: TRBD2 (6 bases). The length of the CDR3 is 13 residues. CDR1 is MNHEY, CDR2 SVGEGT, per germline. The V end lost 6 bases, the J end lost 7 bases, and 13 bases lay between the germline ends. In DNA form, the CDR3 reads TGTGCCAGCAGGCACAGACTAGAGAATGAGCAGTTCTTC. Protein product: CASRHRLENEQFF.

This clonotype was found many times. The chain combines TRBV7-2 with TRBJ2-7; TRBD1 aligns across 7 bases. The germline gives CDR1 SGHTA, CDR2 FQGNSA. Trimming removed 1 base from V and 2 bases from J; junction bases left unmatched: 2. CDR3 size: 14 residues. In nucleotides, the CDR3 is TGTGCCAGCAGCTTAGGAGGGACAGCCTACGAGCAGTACTTC. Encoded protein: CASSLGGTAYEQYF.

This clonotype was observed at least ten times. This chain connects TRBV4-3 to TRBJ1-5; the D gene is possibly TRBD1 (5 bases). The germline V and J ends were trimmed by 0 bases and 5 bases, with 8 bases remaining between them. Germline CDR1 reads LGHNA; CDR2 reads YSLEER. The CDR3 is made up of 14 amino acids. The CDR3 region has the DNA TGCGCCAGCAGCCAAGATCCGGGGGATCAGCCCCAGCATTTT. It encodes CASSQDPGDQPQHF.

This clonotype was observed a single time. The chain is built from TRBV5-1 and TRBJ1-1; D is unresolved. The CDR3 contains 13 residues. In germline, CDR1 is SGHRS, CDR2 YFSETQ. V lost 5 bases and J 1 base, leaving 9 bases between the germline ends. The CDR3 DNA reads TGCGCCAGCAGAGCAGGACCGAACACTGAAGCTTTCTTT. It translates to CASRAGPNTEAFF.

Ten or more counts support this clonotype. CDR3 nucleotide sequence: TGCGCCAGCAGCTCCCAGGCGGCAGGATCCTACAATGAGCAGTTCTTC. This encodes CASSSQAAGSYNEQFF. This chain connects TRBV5-1 to TRBJ2-1, with D uncertain. The CDR3 is made up of 16 amino acids. V was pared by 3 bases and J by 1 base, with 14 bases between. The germline V gene encodes CDR1 SGHRS and CDR2 YFSETQ.

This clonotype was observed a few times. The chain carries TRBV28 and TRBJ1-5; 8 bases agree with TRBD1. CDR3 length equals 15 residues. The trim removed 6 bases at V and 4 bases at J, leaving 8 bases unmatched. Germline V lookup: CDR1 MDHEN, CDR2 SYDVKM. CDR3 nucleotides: TGTGCCAGCAGGGTAGGACAGGGAGGGAATCAGCCCCAGCATTTT. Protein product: CASRVGQGGNQPQHF.

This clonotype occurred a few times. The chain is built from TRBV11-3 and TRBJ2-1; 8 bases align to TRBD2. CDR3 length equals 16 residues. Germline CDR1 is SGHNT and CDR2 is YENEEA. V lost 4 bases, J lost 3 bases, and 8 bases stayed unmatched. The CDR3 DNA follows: TGTGCCAGCAGCTCTCAGCGGGGGAGAAACTACAATGAGCAGTTCTTC. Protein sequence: CASSSQRGRNYNEQFF.

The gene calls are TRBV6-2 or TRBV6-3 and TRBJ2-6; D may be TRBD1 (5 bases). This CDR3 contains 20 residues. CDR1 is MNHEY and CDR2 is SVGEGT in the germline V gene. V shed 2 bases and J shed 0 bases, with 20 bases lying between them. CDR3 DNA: TGTGCCAGCAGTTACCCCGAGCTCGGCAGGGCCTCCTCTGGGGCCAACGTCCTGACTTTC. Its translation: CASSYPELGRASSGANVLTF.

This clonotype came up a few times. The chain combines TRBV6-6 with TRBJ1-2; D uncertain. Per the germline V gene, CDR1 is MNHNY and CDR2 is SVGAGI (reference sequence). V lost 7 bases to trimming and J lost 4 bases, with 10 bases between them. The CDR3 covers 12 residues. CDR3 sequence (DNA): TGTGCCAGCAACGAGTATAGCTATGGCTACACCTTC. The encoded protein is CASNEYSYGYTF.

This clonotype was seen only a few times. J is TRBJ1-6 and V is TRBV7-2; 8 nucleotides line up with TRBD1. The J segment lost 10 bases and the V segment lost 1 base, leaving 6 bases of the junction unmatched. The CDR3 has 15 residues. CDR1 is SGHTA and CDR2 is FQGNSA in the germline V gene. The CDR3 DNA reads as TGTGCCAGCAGCTTAGGCAGGGGGCTCACGTCACCCCTCCACTTT. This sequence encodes CASSLGRGLTSPLHF.

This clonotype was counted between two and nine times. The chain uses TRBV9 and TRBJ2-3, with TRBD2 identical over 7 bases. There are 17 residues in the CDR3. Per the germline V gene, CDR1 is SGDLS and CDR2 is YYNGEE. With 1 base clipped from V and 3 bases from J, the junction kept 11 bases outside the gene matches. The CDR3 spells CASSVSWPAGTTDTQYF. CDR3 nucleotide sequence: TGTGCCAGCAGCGTAAGCTGGCCAGCGGGGACGACAGATACGCAGTATTTT.

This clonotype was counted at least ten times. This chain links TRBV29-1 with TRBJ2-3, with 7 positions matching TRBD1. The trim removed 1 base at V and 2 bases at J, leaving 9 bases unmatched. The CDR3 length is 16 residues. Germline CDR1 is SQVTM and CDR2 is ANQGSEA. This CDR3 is CSVEVWGKGATDTQYF. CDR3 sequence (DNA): TGCAGCGTTGAAGTCTGGGGGAAGGGGGCCACAGATACGCAGTATTTT.

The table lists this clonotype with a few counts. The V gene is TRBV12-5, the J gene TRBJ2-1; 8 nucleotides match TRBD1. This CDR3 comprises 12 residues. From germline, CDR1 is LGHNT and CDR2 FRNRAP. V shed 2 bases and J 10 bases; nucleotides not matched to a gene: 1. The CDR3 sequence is CASGLRQGEQFF. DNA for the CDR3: TGTGCTAGTGGTTTGAGACAGGGGGAGCAGTTCTTC.

CDR3: CASSLSPIAGGYNEQFF. In DNA, the CDR3 is TGTGCCAGCAGCTTAAGCCCCATAGCGGGGGGCTACAATGAGCAGTTCTTC. The chain has TRBV7-3 and TRBJ2-1; 10 bases match TRBD2. V lost 1 base to trimming and J lost 3 bases; unmatched junction nucleotides: 6. Germline CDR1 is SGHTA and CDR2 is FQGTGA. CDR3 size: 17 residues. Full variable domain (missing parts from reference TRBV7-3 and TRBJ2-1): GAGVSQTPSNKVTEKGKYVELRCDPISGHTALYWYRQSLGQGPEFLIYFQGTGAADDSGLPNDRFFAVRPEGSVSTLKIQRTERGDSAVYLCASSLSPIAGGYNEQFFGPGTRLTVL.

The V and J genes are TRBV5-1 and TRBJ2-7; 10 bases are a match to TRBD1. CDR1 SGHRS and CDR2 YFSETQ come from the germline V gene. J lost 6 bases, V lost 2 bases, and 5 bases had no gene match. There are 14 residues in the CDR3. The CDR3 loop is CASSFSGQGIEQYF. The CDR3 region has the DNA TGCGCCAGCAGCTTCTCGGGACAGGGGATCGAGCAGTACTTC.

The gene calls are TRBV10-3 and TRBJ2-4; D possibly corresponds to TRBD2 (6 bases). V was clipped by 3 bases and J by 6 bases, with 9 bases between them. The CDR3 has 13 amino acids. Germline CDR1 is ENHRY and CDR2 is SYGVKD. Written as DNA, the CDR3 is TGTGCCATCAGTGAAGGGACTCCAAACATTCAGTACTTC. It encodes CAISEGTPNIQYF.

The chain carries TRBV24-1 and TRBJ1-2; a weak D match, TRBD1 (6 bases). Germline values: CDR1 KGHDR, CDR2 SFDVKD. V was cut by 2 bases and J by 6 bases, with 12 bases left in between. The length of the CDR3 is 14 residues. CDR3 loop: CATSDSPQGNGYTF. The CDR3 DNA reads TGTGCCACCAGTGATTCCCCCCAGGGGAATGGCTACACCTTC.

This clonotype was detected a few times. The CDR3: CASSLDHEAKNIQYF. Here the CDR3 DNA reads TGTGCCAGCAGCTTAGATCACGAGGCCAAAAACATTCAGTACTTC. V gene TRBV7-9 combines with J gene TRBJ2-4, with no clear D. The CDR3 spans 15 residues. The germline V gene has CDR1 SEHNR and CDR2 FQNEAQ (reference sequence). Between the trimmed V and J ends, which lost 1 base and 1 base, there was a span of 8 bases.

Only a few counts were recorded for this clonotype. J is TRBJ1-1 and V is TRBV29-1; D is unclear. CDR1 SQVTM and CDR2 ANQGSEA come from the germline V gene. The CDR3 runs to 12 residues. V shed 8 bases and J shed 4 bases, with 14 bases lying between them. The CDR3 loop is CSYRTLLTEAFF. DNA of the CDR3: TGCAGCTATCGGACGCTGCTCACTGAAGCTTTCTTT.

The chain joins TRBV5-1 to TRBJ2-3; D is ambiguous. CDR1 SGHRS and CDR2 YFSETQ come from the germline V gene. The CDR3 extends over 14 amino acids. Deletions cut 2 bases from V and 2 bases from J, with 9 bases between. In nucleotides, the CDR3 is TGCGCCAGCAGCTTTCTTGGACCCACAGATACGCAGTATTTT. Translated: CASSFLGPTDTQYF.

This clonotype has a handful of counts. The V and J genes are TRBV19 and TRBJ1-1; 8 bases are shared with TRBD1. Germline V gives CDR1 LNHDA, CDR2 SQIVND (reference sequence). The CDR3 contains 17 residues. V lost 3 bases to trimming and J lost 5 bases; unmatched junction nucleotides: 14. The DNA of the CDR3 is TGTGCCAGTAGTATTTCGGCTCCAGGGGGCAAGGGGACTGAAGCTTTCTTT. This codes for CASSISAPGGKGTEAFF.

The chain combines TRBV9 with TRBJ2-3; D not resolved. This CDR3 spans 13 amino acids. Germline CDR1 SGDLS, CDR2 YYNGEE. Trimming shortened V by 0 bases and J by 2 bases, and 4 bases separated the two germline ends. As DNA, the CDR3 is TGTGCCAGCAGCGTAGCGGCCACAGATACGCAGTATTTT. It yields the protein CASSVAATDTQYF.

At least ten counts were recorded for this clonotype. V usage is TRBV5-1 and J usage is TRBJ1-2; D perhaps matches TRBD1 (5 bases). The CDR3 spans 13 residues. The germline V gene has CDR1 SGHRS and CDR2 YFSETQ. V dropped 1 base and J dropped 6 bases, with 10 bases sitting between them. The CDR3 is CASSLLGQDGYTF. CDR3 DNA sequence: TGCGCCAGCAGCTTGTTGGGGCAGGATGGCTACACCTTC. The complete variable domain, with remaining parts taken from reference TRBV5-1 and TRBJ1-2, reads KAGVTQTPRYLIKTRGQQVTLSCSPISGHRSVSWYQQTPGQGLQFLFEYFSETQRNKGNFPGRFSGRQFSNSRSEMNVSTLELGDSALYLCASSLLGQDGYTFGSGTRLTVV.

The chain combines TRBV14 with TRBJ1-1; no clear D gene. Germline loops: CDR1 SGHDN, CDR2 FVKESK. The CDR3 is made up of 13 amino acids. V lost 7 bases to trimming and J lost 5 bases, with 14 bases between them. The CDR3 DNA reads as TGTGCCAGCACCAGAGGGAGCGGGACTGAAGCTTTCTTT. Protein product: CASTRGSGTEAFF.

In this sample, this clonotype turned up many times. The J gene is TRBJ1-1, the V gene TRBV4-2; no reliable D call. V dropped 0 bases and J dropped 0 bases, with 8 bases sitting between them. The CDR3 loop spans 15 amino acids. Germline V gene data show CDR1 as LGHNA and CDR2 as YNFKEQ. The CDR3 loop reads CASSQDRPVNTEAFF. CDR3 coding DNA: TGTGCCAGCAGCCAAGATAGGCCCGTGAACACTGAAGCTTTCTTT.

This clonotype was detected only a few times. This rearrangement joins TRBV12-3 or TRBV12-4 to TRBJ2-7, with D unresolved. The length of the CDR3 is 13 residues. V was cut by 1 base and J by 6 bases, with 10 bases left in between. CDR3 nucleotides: TGTGCCAGCAGTTTAGGGGTAGCCTCCGAGCAGTACTTC. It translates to CASSLGVASEQYF.

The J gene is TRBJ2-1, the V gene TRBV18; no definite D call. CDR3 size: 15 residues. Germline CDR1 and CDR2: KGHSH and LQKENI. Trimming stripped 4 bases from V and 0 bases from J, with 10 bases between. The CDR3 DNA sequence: TGTGCCAGCTCACTGCCCGGTATCTCCTACAATGAGCAGTTCTTC. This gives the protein CASSLPGISYNEQFF.

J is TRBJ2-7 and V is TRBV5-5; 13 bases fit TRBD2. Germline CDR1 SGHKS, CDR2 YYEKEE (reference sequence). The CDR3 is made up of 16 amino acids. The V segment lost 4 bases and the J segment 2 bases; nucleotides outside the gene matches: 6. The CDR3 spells CASSPRLAGGPYEQYF. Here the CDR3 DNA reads TGTGCCAGCAGCCCTAGACTAGCGGGGGGCCCCTACGAGCAGTACTTC. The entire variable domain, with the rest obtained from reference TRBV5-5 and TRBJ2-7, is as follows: DAGVTQSPTHLIKTRGQQVTLRCSPISGHKSVSWYQQVLGQGPQFIFQYYEKEERGRGNFPDRFSARQFPNYSSELNVNALLLGDSALYLCASSPRLAGGPYEQYFGPGTRLTVT.

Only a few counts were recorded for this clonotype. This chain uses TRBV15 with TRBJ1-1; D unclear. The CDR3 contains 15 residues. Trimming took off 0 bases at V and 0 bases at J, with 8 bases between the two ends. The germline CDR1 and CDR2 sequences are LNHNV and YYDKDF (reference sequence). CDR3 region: CATSRDLSLNTEAFF. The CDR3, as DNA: TGTGCCACCAGCAGAGATCTTAGTCTGAACACTGAAGCTTTCTTT. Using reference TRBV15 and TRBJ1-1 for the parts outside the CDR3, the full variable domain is DAMVIQNPRYQVTQFGKPVTLSCSQTLNHNVMYWYQQKSSQAPKLLFHYYDKDFNNEADTPDNFQSRRPNTSFCFLDIRSPGLGDTAMYLCATSRDLSLNTEAFFGQGTRLTVV.

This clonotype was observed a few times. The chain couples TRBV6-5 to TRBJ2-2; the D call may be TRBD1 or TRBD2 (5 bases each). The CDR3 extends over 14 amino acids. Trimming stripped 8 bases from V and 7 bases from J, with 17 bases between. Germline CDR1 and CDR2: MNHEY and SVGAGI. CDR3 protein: CASGHLGEFGELFF. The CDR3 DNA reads TGTGCCAGCGGCCACTTGGGGGAATTCGGGGAGCTGTTTTTT.

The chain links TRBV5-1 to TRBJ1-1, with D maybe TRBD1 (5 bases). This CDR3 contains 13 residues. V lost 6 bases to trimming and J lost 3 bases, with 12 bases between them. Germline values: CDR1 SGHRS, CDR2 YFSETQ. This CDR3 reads CASNRGLDTEAFF. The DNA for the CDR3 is TGCGCCAGCAATAGGGGACTGGACACTGAAGCTTTCTTT.

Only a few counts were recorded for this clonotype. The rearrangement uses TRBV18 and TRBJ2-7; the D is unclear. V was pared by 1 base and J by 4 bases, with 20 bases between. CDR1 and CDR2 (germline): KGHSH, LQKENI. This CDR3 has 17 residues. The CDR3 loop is CASSPQAGLTLYYEQYF. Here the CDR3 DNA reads TGTGCCAGCTCACCACAAGCAGGCCTAACCTTATATTACGAGCAGTACTTC. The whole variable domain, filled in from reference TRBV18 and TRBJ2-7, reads NAGVMQNPRHLVRRRGQEARLRCSPMKGHSHVYWYRQLPEEGLKFMVYLQKENIIDESGMPKERFSAEFPKEGPSILRIQQVVRGDSAAYFCASSPQAGLTLYYEQYFGPGTRLTVT.